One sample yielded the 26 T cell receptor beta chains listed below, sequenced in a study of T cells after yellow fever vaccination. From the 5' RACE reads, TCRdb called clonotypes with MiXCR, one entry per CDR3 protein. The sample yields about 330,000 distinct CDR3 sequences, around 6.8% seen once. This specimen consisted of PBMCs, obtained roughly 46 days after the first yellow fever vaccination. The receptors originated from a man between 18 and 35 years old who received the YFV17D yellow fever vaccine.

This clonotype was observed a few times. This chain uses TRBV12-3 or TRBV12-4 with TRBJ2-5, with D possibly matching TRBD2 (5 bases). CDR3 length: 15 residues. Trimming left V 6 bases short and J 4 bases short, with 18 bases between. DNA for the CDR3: TGTGCCAGCAGCCTACTAGGCCGTACTTCAGAGACCCAGTACTTC. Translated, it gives CASSLLGRTSETQYF.

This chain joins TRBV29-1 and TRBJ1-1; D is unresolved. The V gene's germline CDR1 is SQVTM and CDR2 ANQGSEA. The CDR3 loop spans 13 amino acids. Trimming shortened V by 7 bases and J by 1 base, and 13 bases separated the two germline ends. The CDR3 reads CSAWGAGNTEAFF. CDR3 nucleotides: TGCAGCGCCTGGGGAGCAGGGAACACTGAAGCTTTCTTT.

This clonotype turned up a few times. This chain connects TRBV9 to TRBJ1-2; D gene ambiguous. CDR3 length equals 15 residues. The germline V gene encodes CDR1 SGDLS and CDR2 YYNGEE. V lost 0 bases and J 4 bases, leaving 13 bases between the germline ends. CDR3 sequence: CASSVDSLPSYGYTF. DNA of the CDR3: TGTGCCAGCAGCGTAGATTCTCTACCGTCCTATGGCTACACCTTC.

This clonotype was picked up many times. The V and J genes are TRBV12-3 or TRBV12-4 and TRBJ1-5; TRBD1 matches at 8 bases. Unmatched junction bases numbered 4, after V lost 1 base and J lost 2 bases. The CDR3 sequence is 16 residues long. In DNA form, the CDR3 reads TGTGCCAGCAGTTTAGGGACAGGGCTAGGCAATCAGCCCCAGCATTTT. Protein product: CASSLGTGLGNQPQHF.

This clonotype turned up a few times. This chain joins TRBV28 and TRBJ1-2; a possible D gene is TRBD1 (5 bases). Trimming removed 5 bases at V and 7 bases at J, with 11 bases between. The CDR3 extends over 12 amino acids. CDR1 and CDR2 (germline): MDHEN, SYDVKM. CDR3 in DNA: TGTGCCAGCAGTCAGGGATGGGCTGGCTACACCTTC. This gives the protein CASSQGWAGYTF.

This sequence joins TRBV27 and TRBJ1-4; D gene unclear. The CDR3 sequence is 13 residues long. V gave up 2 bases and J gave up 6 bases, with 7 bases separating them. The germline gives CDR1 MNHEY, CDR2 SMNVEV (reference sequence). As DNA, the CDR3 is TGTGCCAGCAGTTTACTGCCCCATGAAAAACTGTTTTTT. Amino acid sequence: CASSLLPHEKLFF.

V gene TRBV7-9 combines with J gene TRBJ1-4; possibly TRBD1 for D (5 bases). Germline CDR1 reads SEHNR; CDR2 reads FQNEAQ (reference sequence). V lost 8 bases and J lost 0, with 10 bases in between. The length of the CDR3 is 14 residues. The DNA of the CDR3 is TGTGCCAGCGGGGACGGTGCAACTAATGAAAAACTGTTTTTT. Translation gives CASGDGATNEKLFF. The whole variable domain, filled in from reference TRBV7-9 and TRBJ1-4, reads DTGVSQNPRHKITKRGQNVTFRCDPISEHNRLYWYRQTLGQGPEFLTYFQNEAQLEKSRLLSDRFSAERPKGSFSTLEIQRTEQGDSAMYLCASGDGATNEKLFFGSGTQLSVL.

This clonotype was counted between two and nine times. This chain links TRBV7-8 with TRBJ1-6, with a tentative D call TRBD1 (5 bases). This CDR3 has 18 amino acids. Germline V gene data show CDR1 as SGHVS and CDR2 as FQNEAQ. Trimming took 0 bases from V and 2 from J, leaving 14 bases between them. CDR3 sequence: CASSLAGPRGTYNSPLHF. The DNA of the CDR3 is TGTGCCAGCAGCTTAGCGGGGCCCCGTGGGACCTATAATTCACCCCTCCACTTT.

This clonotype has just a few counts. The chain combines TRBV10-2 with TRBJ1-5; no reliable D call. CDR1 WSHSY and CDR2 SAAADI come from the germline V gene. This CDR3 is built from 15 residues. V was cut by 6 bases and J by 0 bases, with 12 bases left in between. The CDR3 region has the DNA TGCGCCAGCAGGTACGGTCTTAATAGCAATCAGCCCCAGCATTTT. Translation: CASRYGLNSNQPQHF.

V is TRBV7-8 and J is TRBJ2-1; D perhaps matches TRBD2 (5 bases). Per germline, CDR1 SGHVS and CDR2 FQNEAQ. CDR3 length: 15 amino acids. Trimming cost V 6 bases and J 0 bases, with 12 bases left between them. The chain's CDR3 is CASRRTGSSYNEQFF. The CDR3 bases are TGTGCCAGCAGACGGACGGGGAGCTCCTACAATGAGCAGTTCTTC.

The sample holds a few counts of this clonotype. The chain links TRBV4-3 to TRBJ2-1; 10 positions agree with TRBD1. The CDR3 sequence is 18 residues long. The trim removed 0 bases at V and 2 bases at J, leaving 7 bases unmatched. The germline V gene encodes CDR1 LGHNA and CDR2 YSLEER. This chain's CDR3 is CASSQEWVGTGAYNEQFF. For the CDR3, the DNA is TGCGCCAGCAGCCAAGAATGGGTCGGGACAGGGGCCTACAATGAGCAGTTCTTC.

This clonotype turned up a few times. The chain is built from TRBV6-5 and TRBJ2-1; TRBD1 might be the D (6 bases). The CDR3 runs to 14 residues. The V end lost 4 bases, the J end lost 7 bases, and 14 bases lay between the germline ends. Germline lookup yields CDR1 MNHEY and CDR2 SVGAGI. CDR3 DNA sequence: TGTGCCAGCAGTTGGACCTTACAGGGAAATGAGCAGTTCTTC. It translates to CASSWTLQGNEQFF.

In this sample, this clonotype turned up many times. DNA of the CDR3: TGTGCCATAGCGGGGTTTACTGAAGCTTTCTTT. The encoded protein is CAIAGFTEAFF. The chain employs TRBV12-3 or TRBV12-4 and TRBJ1-1; D gene ambiguous. V gave up 10 bases and J gave up 5 bases, with 11 bases separating them. This CDR3 is 11 amino acids long.

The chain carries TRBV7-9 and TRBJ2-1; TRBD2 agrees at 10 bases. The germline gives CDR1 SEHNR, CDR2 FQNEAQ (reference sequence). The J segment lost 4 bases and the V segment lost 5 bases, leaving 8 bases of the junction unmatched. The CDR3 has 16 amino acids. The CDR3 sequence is CASSTKGLAQYNEQFF. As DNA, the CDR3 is TGTGCCAGCAGCACAAAGGGACTAGCGCAGTACAATGAGCAGTTCTTC.

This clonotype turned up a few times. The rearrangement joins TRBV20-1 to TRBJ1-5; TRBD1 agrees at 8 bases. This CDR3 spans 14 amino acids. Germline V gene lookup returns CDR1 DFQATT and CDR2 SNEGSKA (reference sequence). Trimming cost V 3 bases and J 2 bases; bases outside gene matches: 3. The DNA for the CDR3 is TGCAGTGCTAGCCCGGGACAGGGCAATCAGCCCCAGCATTTT. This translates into CSASPGQGNQPQHF.

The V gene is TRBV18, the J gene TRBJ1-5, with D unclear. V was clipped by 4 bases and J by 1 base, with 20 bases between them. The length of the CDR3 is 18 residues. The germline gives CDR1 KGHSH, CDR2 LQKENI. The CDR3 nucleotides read TGTGCCAGCTCACGCTCTTTTTTTCGGGTACGCAGCAATCAGCCCCAGCATTTT. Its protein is CASSRSFFRVRSNQPQHF.

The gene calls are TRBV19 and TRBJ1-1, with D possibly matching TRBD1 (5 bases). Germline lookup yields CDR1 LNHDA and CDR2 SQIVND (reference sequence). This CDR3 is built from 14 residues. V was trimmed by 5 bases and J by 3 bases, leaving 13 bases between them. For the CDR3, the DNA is TGTGCCAGTAGTCACCTCGGGGACCACACTGAAGCTTTCTTT. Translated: CASSHLGDHTEAFF.

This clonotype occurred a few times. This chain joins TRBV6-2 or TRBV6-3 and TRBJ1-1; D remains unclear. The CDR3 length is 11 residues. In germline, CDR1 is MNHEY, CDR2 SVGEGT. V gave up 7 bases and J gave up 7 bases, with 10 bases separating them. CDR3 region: CASTEYYEAFF. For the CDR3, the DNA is TGTGCCAGCACCGAATACTATGAAGCTTTCTTT.

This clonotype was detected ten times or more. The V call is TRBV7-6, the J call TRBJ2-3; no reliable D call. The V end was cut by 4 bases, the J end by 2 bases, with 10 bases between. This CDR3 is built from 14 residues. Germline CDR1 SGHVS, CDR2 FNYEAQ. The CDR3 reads CASSSDSYTDTQYF. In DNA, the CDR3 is TGTGCCAGCAGCTCAGACTCATACACAGATACGCAGTATTTT.

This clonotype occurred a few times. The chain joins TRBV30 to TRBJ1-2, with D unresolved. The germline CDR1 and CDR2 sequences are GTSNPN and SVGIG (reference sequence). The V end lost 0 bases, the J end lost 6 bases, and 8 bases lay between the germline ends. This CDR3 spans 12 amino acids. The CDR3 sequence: CAWSVPGNGYTF. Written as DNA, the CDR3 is TGTGCCTGGAGTGTACCGGGAAATGGCTACACCTTC.

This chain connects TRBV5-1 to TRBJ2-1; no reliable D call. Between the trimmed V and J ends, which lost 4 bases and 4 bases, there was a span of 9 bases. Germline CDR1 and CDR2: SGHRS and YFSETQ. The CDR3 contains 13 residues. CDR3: CASSPTRYNEQFF. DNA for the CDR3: TGCGCCAGCAGCCCGACTCGGTACAATGAGCAGTTCTTC.

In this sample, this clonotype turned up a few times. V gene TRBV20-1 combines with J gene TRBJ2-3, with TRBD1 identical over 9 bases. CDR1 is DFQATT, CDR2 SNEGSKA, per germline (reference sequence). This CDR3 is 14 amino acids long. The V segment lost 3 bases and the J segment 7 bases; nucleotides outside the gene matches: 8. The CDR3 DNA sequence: TGCAGTGCTAGGAGCACAGGGGGCATGTATACGCAGTATTTT. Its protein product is CSARSTGGMYTQYF.

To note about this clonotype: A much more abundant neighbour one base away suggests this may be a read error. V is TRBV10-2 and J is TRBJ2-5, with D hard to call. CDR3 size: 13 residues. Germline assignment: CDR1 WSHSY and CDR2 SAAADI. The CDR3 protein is CTSSGRGGETQYF. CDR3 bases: TGCACCAGCAGTGGCCGCGGTGGCGAGACCCAGTACTTC.

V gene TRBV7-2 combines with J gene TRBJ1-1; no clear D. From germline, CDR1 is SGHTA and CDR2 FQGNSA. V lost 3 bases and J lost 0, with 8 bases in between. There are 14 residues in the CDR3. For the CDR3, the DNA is TGTGCCAGCAGCTTCGCCTTTTTGAACACTGAAGCTTTCTTT. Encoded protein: CASSFAFLNTEAFF. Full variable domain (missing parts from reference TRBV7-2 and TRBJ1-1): GAGVSQSPSNKVTEKGKDVELRCDPISGHTALYWYRQSLGQGLEFLIYFQGNSAPDKSGLPSDRFSAERTGGSVSTLTIQRTQQEDSAVYLCASSFAFLNTEAFFGQGTRLTVV.

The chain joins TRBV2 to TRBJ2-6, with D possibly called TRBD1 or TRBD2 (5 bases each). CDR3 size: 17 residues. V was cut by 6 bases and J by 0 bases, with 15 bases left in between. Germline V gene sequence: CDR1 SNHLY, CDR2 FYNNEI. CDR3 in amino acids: CASRSRDPYSGANVLTF. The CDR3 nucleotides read TGTGCCAGCAGGTCCCGGGACCCCTACTCTGGGGCCAACGTCCTGACTTTC.

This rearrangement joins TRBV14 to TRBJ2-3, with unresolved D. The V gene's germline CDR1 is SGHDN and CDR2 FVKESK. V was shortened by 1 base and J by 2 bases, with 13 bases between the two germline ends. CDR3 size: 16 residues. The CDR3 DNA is TGTGCCAGCAGCCAAGCGGCCCGTACCTTCACAGATACGCAGTATTTT. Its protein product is CASSQAARTFTDTQYF.